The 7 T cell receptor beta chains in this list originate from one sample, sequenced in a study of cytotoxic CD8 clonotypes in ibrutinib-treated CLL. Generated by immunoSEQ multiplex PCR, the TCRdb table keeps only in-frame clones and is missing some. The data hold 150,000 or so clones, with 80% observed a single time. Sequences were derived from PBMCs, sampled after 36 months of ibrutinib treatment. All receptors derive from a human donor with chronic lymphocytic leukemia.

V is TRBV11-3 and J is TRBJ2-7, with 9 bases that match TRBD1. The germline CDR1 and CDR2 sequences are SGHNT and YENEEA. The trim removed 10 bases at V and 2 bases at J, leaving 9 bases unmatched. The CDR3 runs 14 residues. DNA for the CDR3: TGTGCCACCACATATGGGACAGGGACCTACGAGCAGTACTTC. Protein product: CATTYGTGTYEQYF.

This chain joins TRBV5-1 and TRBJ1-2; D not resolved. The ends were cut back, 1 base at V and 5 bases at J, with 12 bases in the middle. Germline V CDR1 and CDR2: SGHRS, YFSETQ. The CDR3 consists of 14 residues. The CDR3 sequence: CASSLSSGSYGYTF. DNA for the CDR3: TGCGCCAGCAGCTTGAGCTCAGGTAGTTATGGCTACACCTTC.

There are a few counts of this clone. The DNA of the CDR3 is TGTGCCTGGAGTGTACGTGTCGATCAGCCCCAGCATTTT. Its translation: CAWSVRVDQPQHF. The chain couples TRBV30 to TRBJ1-5; D unresolved. V shed 0 bases and J shed 5 bases, with 8 bases lying between them. Per the germline V gene, CDR1 is GTSNPN and CDR2 is SVGIG (reference sequence). The CDR3 loop spans 13 amino acids.

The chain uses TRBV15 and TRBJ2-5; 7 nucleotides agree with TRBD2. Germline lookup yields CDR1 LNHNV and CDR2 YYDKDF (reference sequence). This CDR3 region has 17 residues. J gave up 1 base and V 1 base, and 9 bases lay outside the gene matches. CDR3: CATSRGVGGSIQETQYF. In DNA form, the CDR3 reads TGTGCCACCAGCAGAGGGGTTGGCGGGAGTATCCAAGAGACCCAGTACTTC.

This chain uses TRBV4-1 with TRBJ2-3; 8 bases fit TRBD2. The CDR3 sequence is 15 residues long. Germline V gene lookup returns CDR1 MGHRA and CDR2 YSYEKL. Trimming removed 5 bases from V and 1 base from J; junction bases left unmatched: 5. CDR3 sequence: CASSSGLAGTDTQYF. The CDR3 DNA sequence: TGCGCCAGCAGCTCCGGACTAGCTGGCACAGATACGCAGTATTTT.

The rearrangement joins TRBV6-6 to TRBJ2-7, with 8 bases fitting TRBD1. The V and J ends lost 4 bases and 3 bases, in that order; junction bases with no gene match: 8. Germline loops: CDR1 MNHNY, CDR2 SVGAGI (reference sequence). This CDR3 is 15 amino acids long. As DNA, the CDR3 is TGTGCCAGCAGTTTTACCCGGACAGGGAACTACGAGCAGTACTTC. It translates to CASSFTRTGNYEQYF.

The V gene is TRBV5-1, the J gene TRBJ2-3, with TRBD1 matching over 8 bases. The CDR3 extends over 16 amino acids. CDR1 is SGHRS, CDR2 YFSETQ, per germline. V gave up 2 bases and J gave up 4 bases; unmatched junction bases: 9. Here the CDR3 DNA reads TGCGCCAGCAGCTTACCGGGACAGGCCATTCCAGATACGCAGTATTTT. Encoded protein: CASSLPGQAIPDTQYF.